This record concerns one T cell receptor (beta chain) sequence. These data originate in a study of blood T cell repertoires in COVID-19. Using immunoSEQ multiplex PCR, the repertoire was profiled, and TCRdb retains in-frame clones only, with some absent. Found here are tens of thousands of clones, around three quarters of them singletons; the top ten hold 15% to 20%. The receptor was isolated from a woman aged 80 or older with acute or convalescent COVID-19. The material sequenced was peripheral blood.

CDR3 sequence reads: CASSFGGRETQYF. In nucleotides, the CDR3 is TGTGCCAGCAGCTTCGGGGGGCGGGAGACCCAGTACTTC. The chain employs TRBV7-9 and TRBJ2-5; D possibly corresponds to TRBD2 (7 bases). Deletions cut 3 bases from V and 5 bases from J, with 10 bases between. The CDR3 is 13 residues long. Germline assignment: CDR1 SEHNR and CDR2 FQNEAQ (reference sequence).